Listed here are 30 T cell receptor beta chains from one sample, sequenced in a study of cytomegalovirus exposure and HLA in healthy donors. Use of 60 Vbeta and 13 Jbeta primers characterized the PCR. Sequenced by immunoSEQ multiplex PCR; TCRdb stores in-frame clones only, minus some. Altogether 100,000 to 150,000 clones are present, about 80% being singletons, with the ten largest covering 3% to 4.5%. Sequencing used PBMCs. Every receptor here comes from a man aged 35-49 years in good health and CMV-seronegative.

This chain joins TRBV2 and TRBJ1-1; tentatively, D is TRBD1 (5 bases). Germline V gene data show CDR1 as SNHLY and CDR2 as FYNNEI. Deletions cut 6 bases from V and 5 bases from J, with 13 bases between. The CDR3 contains 13 residues. The CDR3 spells CASRDDRGTEAFF. In DNA form, the CDR3 reads TGTGCCAGCAGAGACGATCGGGGGACTGAAGCTTTCTTT.

The rearrangement joins TRBV18 to TRBJ1-4; D call uncertain. Per germline, CDR1 KGHSH and CDR2 LQKENI. This CDR3 is 14 amino acids long. The V gene lost 1 base and the J gene lost 8 bases, with 11 bases spanning the gap. CDR3 sequence reads: CASSPLARQEKLFF. CDR3 coding DNA: TGTGCCAGCTCACCACTGGCCAGGCAAGAAAAACTGTTTTTT.

The CDR3 sequence is CASRDRTTEAFF. CDR3 bases: TGTGCCAGTAGGGACAGGACCACTGAAGCTTTCTTT. This chain uses TRBV19 with TRBJ1-1, with TRBD1 matching 7 bases. Germline lookup yields CDR1 LNHDA and CDR2 SQIVND (reference sequence). V was clipped by 6 bases and J by 4 bases; unmatched bases: 2. This CDR3 is built from 12 residues.

This clone turned up a few times. The genes are TRBV28 and TRBJ2-7, with D possibly matching TRBD1 (6 bases). Germline V gene data show CDR1 as MDHEN and CDR2 as SYDVKM. The CDR3 is 16 amino acids. Trimming shortened V by 3 bases and J by 6 bases, and 21 bases separated the two germline ends. CDR3 amino acids: CASSFVPGAAESEQYF. In nucleotides, the CDR3 is TGTGCCAGCAGTTTTGTCCCAGGGGCGGCTGAGTCCGAGCAGTACTTC.

This chain joins TRBV7-3 and TRBJ2-3; 8 positions agree with TRBD2. This CDR3 has 16 amino acids. With 5 bases clipped from V and 4 bases from J, the junction kept 11 bases outside the gene matches. Germline V CDR1 and CDR2: SGHTA, FQGTGA. The CDR3 DNA follows: TGTGCCAGCAGCAGAATGCCCGGGACTAGTGCAGATACGCAGTATTTT. This encodes CASSRMPGTSADTQYF.

V usage is TRBV27 and J usage is TRBJ2-5, with TRBD1 matching over 8 bases. The CDR3 spans 15 residues. The V and J ends lost 2 bases and 1 base, in that order; junction bases with no gene match: 3. The germline gives CDR1 MNHEY, CDR2 SMNVEV (reference sequence). The CDR3: CASSLDRGIQETQYF. CDR3 in DNA: TGTGCCAGCAGTTTAGACAGGGGTATCCAAGAGACCCAGTACTTC.

V and J are TRBV27 and TRBJ1-1; D unresolved. V lost 1 base and J 1 base, leaving 4 bases between the germline ends. Per germline, CDR1 MNHEY and CDR2 SMNVEV (reference sequence). The CDR3 contains 13 residues. CDR3 nucleotides: TGTGCCAGCAGTTTATGGCCGAACACTGAAGCTTTCTTT. It translates to CASSLWPNTEAFF.

This rearrangement joins TRBV5-4 to TRBJ2-5; maybe TRBD2 (6 bases). Germline assignment: CDR1 SGHNT and CDR2 YYREEE (reference sequence). The length of the CDR3 is 14 residues. Trimming took off 3 bases at V and 0 bases at J, with 9 bases between the two ends. CDR3 nucleotides: TGTGCCAGCAGCTCGGGACTTAACCAAGAGACCCAGTACTTC. Its protein is CASSSGLNQETQYF.

The gene calls are TRBV9 and TRBJ1-5; D gene uncertain. V was clipped by 0 bases and J by 0 bases, with 7 bases between them. The CDR3 spans 15 residues. CDR1 and CDR2 (germline): SGDLS, YYNGEE. The CDR3 coding sequence is TGTGCCAGCAGCGTAGGCGGATATAGCAATCAGCCCCAGCATTTT. Translated, it gives CASSVGGYSNQPQHF.

The rearrangement joins TRBV4-3 to TRBJ2-3; TRBD2 matches 13 bases. The V gene's germline CDR1 is LGHNA and CDR2 YSLEER. V dropped 0 bases and J dropped 4; count of bases not matched to a gene: 4. The length of the CDR3 is 17 residues. The CDR3 DNA reads TGCGCCAGCAGCCAAGATATGGGACTAGCGGGGCCAGATACGCAGTATTTT. This sequence encodes CASSQDMGLAGPDTQYF.

The V gene is TRBV30, the J gene TRBJ1-2, with 7 positions matching TRBD1. V was clipped by 0 bases and J by 10 bases; unmatched bases: 11. Germline V gives CDR1 GTSNPN, CDR2 SVGIG (reference sequence). This CDR3 region has 14 residues. The DNA of the CDR3 is TGTGCCTGGAGTGTAAAAGGGGGCGTACCTGCCTACACCTTC. It specifies CAWSVKGGVPAYTF.

The chain carries TRBV4-1 and TRBJ2-7, with 7 bases that match TRBD1. The junction had 8 bases not matched to a gene; V was cut back by 4 bases and J by 2 bases. This CDR3 spans 15 amino acids. The germline V gene has CDR1 MGHRA and CDR2 YSYEKL. CDR3 loop: CASSPQSGQPYEQYF. As DNA, the CDR3 is TGCGCCAGCAGCCCTCAATCGGGACAGCCCTACGAGCAGTACTTC.

The chain recombines TRBV19 with TRBJ2-7; 11 positions match TRBD1. This CDR3 comprises 11 residues. The germline CDR1 and CDR2 sequences are LNHDA and SQIVND (reference sequence). CDR3 nucleotides: TGTGCGACCGGGACAGGGGGTGAGCAGTACTTC. Encoded protein: CATGTGGEQYF.

This chain joins TRBV5-5 and TRBJ2-2; TRBD1 matches 8 bases. V shed 3 bases and J 1 base; nucleotides not matched to a gene: 8. The CDR3 covers 17 residues. From germline, CDR1 is SGHKS and CDR2 YYEKEE (reference sequence). CDR3 in amino acids: CASSYLPDRVNTGELFF. The CDR3 coding sequence is TGTGCCAGCAGCTACCTCCCGGACAGGGTGAACACCGGGGAGCTGTTTTTT.

A remark on this clone: Relative to the germline gene, one junction end is altered; a read error may explain this. The chain recombines TRBV27 with TRBJ2-5; 8 positions agree with TRBD1. The germline gives CDR1 MNHEY, CDR2 SMNVEV (reference sequence). The CDR3 is made up of 15 amino acids. CDR3 sequence: CANSLRTGSVETQYF. CDR3 nucleotide sequence: TGTGCCAACAGTTTAAGGACAGGGTCGGTGGAGACCCAGTACTTC.

The chain has TRBV5-6 and TRBJ1-1; D unresolved. CDR3 size: 15 residues. V lost 2 bases to trimming and J lost 3 bases, with 14 bases between them. Per the germline V gene, CDR1 is SGHDT and CDR2 is YYEEEE. CDR3 loop: CASSFPSPGDTEAFF. The CDR3 DNA sequence: TGTGCCAGCAGCTTCCCTAGCCCCGGGGACACTGAAGCTTTCTTT.

The J gene is TRBJ2-1, the V gene TRBV13; D is uncertain. This CDR3 is 12 amino acids long. V lost 2 bases and J 6 bases, leaving 5 bases between the germline ends. Germline lookup yields CDR1 PRHDT and CDR2 FYEKMQ (reference sequence). The CDR3 coding sequence is TGTGCCAGCAGCTTACGGAGCAATGAGCAGTTCTTC. Translated: CASSLRSNEQFF.

This clone occurred once. The CDR3 bases are TGTGCCAGCAGTTTCGACAGGGATCTGTTTTTT. Its protein is CASSFDRDLFF. This chain links TRBV28 with TRBJ1-4; 7 bases fit TRBD1. V was clipped by 3 bases and J by 14 bases; unmatched bases: 3. The CDR3 is 11 amino acids. Germline CDR1 MDHEN, CDR2 SYDVKM. Full variable domain (outside the CDR3, taken from reference TRBV28 and TRBJ1-4): DVKVTQSSRYLVKRTGEKVFLECVQDMDHENMFWYRQDPGLGLRLIYFSYDVKMKEKGDIPEGYSVSREKKERFSLILESASTNQTSMYLCASSFDRDLFFGSGTQLSVL.

The chain couples TRBV6-5 to TRBJ1-4; D not certain. The germline V gene has CDR1 MNHEY and CDR2 SVGAGI. The CDR3 extends over 15 amino acids. Trimming removed 3 bases from V and 6 bases from J, with 14 bases in between. CDR3 nucleotides: TGTGCCAGCAGTTATGGCGGCAATAGAGATGAAAAACTGTTTTTT. Its protein is CASSYGGNRDEKLFF.

The chain couples TRBV5-1 to TRBJ2-7; a possible D gene is TRBD1 (5 bases). Per germline, CDR1 SGHRS and CDR2 YFSETQ. CDR3 length equals 16 residues. V was trimmed by 3 bases and J by 0 bases, leaving 16 bases between them. CDR3 protein: CASSSKDTQSSYEQYF. Written as DNA, the CDR3 is TGCGCCAGCAGCTCGAAGGACACCCAAAGCTCCTACGAGCAGTACTTC.

V gene TRBV7-2 combines with J gene TRBJ2-1; TRBD2 is a possible D gene (7 bases). Germline loops: CDR1 SGHTA, CDR2 FQGNSA. With 5 bases removed from V and 0 bases from J, the gap between germline ends came to 17 bases. The CDR3 contains 17 residues. The CDR3 loop is CASSRGAKGRSYNEQFF. CDR3 in DNA: TGTGCCAGCAGCCGGGGGGCCAAAGGGCGCTCCTACAATGAGCAGTTCTTC.

The CDR3 DNA follows: TGTGCCAGCAGCCTGGGGGGAGGGCCGACCACTGAAGCTTTCTTT. Translation: CASSLGGGPTTEAFF. V and J are TRBV4-2 and TRBJ1-1; D perhaps matches TRBD1 (5 bases). The V gene's germline CDR1 is LGHNA and CDR2 YNFKEQ. The V end was cut by 4 bases, the J end by 4 bases, with 16 bases between. The CDR3 has 15 amino acids.

This sequence joins TRBV10-2 and TRBJ2-3; 8 nucleotides align to TRBD2. Losses at the gene ends were 4 bases for V and 1 base for J; bases not matched to a gene: 1. Germline CDR1 is WSHSY and CDR2 is SAAADI. The CDR3 runs to 14 residues. The CDR3 region has the DNA TGCGCCAGCAGTGGAGCGGGGGGCACAGATACGCAGTATTTT. This gives the protein CASSGAGGTDTQYF.

The gene calls are TRBV5-5 and TRBJ1-4; D is uncertain. The CDR3 has 14 residues. V lost 0 bases, J lost 8 bases, and 11 bases lay in between. Germline values: CDR1 SGHKS, CDR2 YYEKEE (reference sequence). The CDR3: CASSLDPGGEKLFF. Written as DNA, the CDR3 is TGTGCCAGCAGCTTGGATCCGGGAGGGGAAAAACTGTTTTTT.

This chain uses TRBV5-1 with TRBJ1-2, with 7 positions matching TRBD1. Germline V gene sequence: CDR1 SGHRS, CDR2 YFSETQ. Trimming at V came to 4 bases and at J to 6 bases, leaving 9 bases not matched to a gene. This CDR3 contains 14 residues. As DNA, the CDR3 is TGCGCCAGCAGCCCACGGCCAGGGGGTAATGGCTACACCTTC. It encodes CASSPRPGGNGYTF. The full variable domain, its missing parts supplied by reference TRBV5-1 and TRBJ1-2, is KAGVTQTPRYLIKTRGQQVTLSCSPISGHRSVSWYQQTPGQGLQFLFEYFSETQRNKGNFPGRFSGRQFSNSRSEMNVSTLELGDSALYLCASSPRPGGNGYTFGSGTRLTVV.

The chain uses TRBV15 and TRBJ2-5; 7 nucleotides line up with TRBD1. V shed 7 bases, J shed 0 bases, and the junction held 5 bases outside the gene matches. Germline V CDR1 and CDR2: LNHNV, YYDKDF (reference sequence). This CDR3 is 14 amino acids long. The DNA of the CDR3 is TGTGCCACCATCCCGGACAGGAACCAAGAGACCCAGTACTTC. Protein product: CATIPDRNQETQYF.

This chain links TRBV27 with TRBJ1-2, with 8 bases aligning to TRBD1. The trim removed 8 bases at V and 1 base at J, leaving 3 bases unmatched. The CDR3 is 13 amino acids. Germline values: CDR1 MNHEY, CDR2 SMNVEV (reference sequence). In DNA form, the CDR3 reads TGTGCCAGCCACAGGGGGGGTAACTATGGCTACACCTTC. This gives the protein CASHRGGNYGYTF.

The chain employs TRBV25-1 and TRBJ1-6; D is undetermined. The germline gives CDR1 MGHDK, CDR2 SYGVNS. Trimming shortened V by 4 bases and J by 7 bases, and 11 bases separated the two germline ends. The CDR3 runs to 14 residues. For the CDR3, the DNA is TGTGCCAGCAGTGGGCAGGTACCGAATTCACCCCTCCACTTT. Its translation is CASSGQVPNSPLHF.

V and J are TRBV27 and TRBJ1-1; 7 nucleotides line up with TRBD1. J lost 6 bases, V lost 4 bases, and 17 bases had no gene match. Germline V lookup: CDR1 MNHEY, CDR2 SMNVEV (reference sequence). This CDR3 is built from 17 residues. The chain's CDR3 is CASSSRTGPPRYAEAFF. The CDR3, as DNA: TGTGCCAGCAGTTCCCGGACAGGTCCCCCAAGGTATGCTGAAGCTTTCTTT.

Only a few counts were recorded for this clone. This chain links TRBV11-2 with TRBJ2-2, with 8 positions matching TRBD2. In germline, CDR1 is SGHAT, CDR2 FQNNGV. Trimming at V came to 5 bases and at J to 4 bases, leaving 15 bases not matched to a gene. The CDR3 runs to 18 residues. The CDR3 here is CASSPGTSGRRPTGELFF. The CDR3 DNA sequence: TGTGCCAGCAGCCCCGGGACTAGTGGACGAAGGCCCACCGGGGAGCTGTTTTTT.